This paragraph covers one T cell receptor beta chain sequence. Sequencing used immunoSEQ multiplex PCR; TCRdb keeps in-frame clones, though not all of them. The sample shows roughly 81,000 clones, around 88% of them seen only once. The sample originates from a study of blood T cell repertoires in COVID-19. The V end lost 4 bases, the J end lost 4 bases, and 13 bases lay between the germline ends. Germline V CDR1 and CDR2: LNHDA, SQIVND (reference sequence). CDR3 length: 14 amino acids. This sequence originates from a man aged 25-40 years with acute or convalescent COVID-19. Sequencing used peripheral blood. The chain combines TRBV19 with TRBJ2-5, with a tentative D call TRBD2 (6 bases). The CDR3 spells CASSSGGNGETQYF. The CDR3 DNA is TGTGCCAGTAGTAGTGGCGGGAATGGAGAGACCCAGTACTTC.